This T cell receptor beta chain stems from a study of cytomegalovirus exposure and HLA in healthy donors. On the study more broadly: In an earlier analysis, some 110 million unique TCR beta sequences were found from approximately 190 million T cells. Study-wide results and limits: Analysis was performed later, and it showed HLA-associated TCR beta chains to be more clonally expanded than equally common others. Follow-up analysis later connected one missense variant in DCLRE1C with trimming of TCR beta V- and J-genes.

Turning to this clone: Its antigen is not known.

The CDR3 has 14 residues. Trimming stripped 6 bases from V and 4 bases from J, with 16 bases between. CDR1 is SGHAT and CDR2 is FQDESV in the germline V gene (reference sequence). PCR involved 60 Vbeta and 13 Jbeta primers. Using immunoSEQ multiplex PCR, the repertoire was profiled, and TCRdb retains in-frame clones only, with some absent. The sample carries more than 100,000 clones, 55% to 80% recorded once. The TCR sequence derives from a woman aged 40 to 50 in good health and CMV-seronegative. The sequenced material came from PBMCs. The chain carries TRBV11-1 and TRBJ2-7, with a possible D match to TRBD1 (6 bases). The CDR3 nucleotides are TGTGCCAGCAGGCGACAGGTAGAATCTTACGAGCAGTACTTC. Protein sequence: CASRRQVESYEQYF. Full variable domain (missing parts from reference TRBV11-1 and TRBJ2-7): EAEVAQSPRYKITEKSQAVAFWCDPISGHATLYWYRQILGQGPELLVQFQDESVVDDSQLPKDRFSAERLKGVDSTLKIQPAELGDSAMYLCASRRQVESYEQYFGPGTRLTVT.